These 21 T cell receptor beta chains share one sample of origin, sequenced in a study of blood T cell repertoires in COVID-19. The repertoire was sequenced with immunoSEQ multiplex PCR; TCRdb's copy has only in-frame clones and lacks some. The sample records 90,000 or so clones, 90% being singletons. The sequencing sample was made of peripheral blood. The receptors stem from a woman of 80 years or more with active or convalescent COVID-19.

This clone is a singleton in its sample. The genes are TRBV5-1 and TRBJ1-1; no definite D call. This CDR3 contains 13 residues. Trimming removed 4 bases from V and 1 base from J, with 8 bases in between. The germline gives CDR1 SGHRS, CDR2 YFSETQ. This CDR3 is CASSLARNTEAFF. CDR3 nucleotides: TGCGCCAGCAGCCTCGCTAGGAACACTGAAGCTTTCTTT. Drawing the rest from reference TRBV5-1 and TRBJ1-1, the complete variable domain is KAGVTQTPRYLIKTRGQQVTLSCSPISGHRSVSWYQQTPGQGLQFLFEYFSETQRNKGNFPGRFSGRQFSNSRSEMNVSTLELGDSALYLCASSLARNTEAFFGQGTRLTVV.

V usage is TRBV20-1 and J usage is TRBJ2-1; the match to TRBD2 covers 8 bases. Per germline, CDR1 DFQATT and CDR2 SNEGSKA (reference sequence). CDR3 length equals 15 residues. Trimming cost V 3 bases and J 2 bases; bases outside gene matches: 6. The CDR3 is CSASSPAGAYNEQFF. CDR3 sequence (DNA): TGCAGTGCTAGTTCCCCAGCGGGAGCCTACAATGAGCAGTTCTTC.

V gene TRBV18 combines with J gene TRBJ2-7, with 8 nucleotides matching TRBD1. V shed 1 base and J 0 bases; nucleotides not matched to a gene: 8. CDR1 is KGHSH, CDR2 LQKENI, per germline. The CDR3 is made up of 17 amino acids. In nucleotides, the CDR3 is TGTGCCAGCTCACCACTAAGGGGACAGGCTAGCTCCTACGAGCAGTACTTC. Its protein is CASSPLRGQASSYEQYF.

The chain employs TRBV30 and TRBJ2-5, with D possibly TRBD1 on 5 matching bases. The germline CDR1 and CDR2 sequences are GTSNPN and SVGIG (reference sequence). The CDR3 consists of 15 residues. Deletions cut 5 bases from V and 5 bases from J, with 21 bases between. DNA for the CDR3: TGTGCCTGGGGAAAGACAGCCTCGGCGTTTGAGACCCAGTACTTC. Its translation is CAWGKTASAFETQYF. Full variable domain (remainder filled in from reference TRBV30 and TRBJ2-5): SQTIHQWPATLVQPVGSPLSLECTVEGTSNPNLYWYRQAAGRGLQLLFYSVGIGQISSEVPQNLSASRPQDRQFILSSKKLLLSDSGFYLCAWGKTASAFETQYFGPGTRLLVL.

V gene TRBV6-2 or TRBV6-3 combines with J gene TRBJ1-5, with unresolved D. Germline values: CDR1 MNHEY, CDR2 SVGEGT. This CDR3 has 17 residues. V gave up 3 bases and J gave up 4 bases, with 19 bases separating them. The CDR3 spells CASSYSLRTPRNQPQHF. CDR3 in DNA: TGTGCCAGCAGTTATTCTCTCCGGACTCCTCGGAATCAGCCCCAGCATTTT.

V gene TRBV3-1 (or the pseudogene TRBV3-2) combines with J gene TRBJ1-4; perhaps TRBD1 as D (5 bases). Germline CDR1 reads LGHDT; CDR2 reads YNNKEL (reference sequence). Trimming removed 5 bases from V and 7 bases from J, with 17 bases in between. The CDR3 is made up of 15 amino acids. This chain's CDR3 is CASSSRRGSIEKLFF. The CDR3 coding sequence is TGTGCCAGCAGCAGCCGTAGGGGCTCGATTGAAAAACTGTTTTTT.

The CDR3 reads CASSGGRVLDTGELFF. For the CDR3, the DNA is TGTGCCAGCAGCGGCGGGAGGGTTTTGGACACCGGGGAGCTGTTTTTT. This sequence joins TRBV7-2 and TRBJ2-2, with 9 nucleotides matching TRBD2. V shed 5 bases, J shed 3 bases, and the junction held 7 bases outside the gene matches. The V gene's germline CDR1 is SGHTA and CDR2 FQGNSA. The CDR3 sequence is 16 residues long.

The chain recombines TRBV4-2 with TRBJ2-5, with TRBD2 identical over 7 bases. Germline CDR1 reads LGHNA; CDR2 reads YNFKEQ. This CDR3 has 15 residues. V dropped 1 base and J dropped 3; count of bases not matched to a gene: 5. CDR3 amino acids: CASSQAGGREETQYF. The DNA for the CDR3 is TGTGCCAGCAGCCAAGCGGGAGGCAGGGAAGAGACCCAGTACTTC.

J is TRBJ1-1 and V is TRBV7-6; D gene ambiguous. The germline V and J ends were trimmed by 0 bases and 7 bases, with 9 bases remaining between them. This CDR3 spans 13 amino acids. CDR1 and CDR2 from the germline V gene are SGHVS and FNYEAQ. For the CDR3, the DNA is TGTGCCAGCAGCTTAGCGGAGGGTGGTGAAGCTTTCTTT. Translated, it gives CASSLAEGGEAFF.

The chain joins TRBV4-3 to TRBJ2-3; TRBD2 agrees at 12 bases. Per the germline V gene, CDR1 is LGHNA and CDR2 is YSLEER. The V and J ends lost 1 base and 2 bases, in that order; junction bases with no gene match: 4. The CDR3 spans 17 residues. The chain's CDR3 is CASSQGGLAGLTDTQYF. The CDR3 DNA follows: TGCGCCAGCAGCCAAGGAGGACTAGCGGGACTCACAGATACGCAGTATTTT.

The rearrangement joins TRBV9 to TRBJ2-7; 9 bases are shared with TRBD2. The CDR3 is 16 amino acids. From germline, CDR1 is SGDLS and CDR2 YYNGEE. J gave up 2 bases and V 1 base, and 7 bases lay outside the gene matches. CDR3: CASSVLAGSGTYEQYF. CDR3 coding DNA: TGTGCCAGCAGCGTACTAGCGGGGAGTGGCACCTACGAGCAGTACTTC. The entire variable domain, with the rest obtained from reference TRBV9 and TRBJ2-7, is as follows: DSGVTQTPKHLITATGQRVTLRCSPRSGDLSVYWYQQSLDQGLQFLIQYYNGEERAKGNILERFSAQQFPDLHSELNLSSLELGDSALYFCASSVLAGSGTYEQYFGPGTRLTVT.

CDR3 DNA: TGTGCCAGCAGCTCGAGACTAGCGGGACCCCTAGAAGTGCAGTTCTTC. It translates to CASSSRLAGPLEVQFF. The chain is built from TRBV7-2 and TRBJ2-1, with 11 bases matching TRBD2. Germline trimming cut 4 bases from V and 12 bases from J; bases unmatched to any gene: 14. The CDR3 loop spans 16 amino acids. Germline V CDR1 and CDR2: SGHTA, FQGNSA.

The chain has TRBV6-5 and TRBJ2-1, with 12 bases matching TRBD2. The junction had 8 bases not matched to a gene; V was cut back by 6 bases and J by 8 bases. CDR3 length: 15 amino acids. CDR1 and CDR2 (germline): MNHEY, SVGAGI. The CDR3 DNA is TGTGCCAGCAGACCTGCCGGACTAGCGGGATATGAGCAGTTCTTC. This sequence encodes CASRPAGLAGYEQFF.

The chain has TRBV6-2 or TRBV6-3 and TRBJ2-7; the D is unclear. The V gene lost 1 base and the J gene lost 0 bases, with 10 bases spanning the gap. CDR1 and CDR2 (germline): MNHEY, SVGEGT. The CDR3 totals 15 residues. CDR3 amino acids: CASSYWQTFSYEQYF. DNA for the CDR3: TGTGCCAGCAGTTACTGGCAGACATTCTCCTACGAGCAGTACTTC.

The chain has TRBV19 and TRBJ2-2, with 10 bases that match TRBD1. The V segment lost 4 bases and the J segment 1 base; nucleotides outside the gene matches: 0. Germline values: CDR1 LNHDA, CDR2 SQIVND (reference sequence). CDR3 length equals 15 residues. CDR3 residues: CASSRDRGNTGELFF. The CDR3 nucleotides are TGTGCCAGTAGTAGGGACAGGGGGAACACCGGGGAGCTGTTTTTT.

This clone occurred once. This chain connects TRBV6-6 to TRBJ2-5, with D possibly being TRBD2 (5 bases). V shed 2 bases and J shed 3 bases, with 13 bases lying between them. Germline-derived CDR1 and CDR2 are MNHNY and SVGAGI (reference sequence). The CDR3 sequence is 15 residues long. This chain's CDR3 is CASSYTPGSKETQYF. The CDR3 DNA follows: TGTGCCAGCAGTTACACTCCGGGGTCGAAAGAGACCCAGTACTTC.

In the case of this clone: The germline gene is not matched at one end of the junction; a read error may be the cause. This CDR3 is CASSLTGTEAF. In DNA form, the CDR3 reads TGTGCCAGCAGTTTAACAGGGACCGAGGCTTTT. The gene calls are TRBV28 and TRBJ1-5; tentatively, D is TRBD1 (6 bases). This CDR3 comprises 11 residues. CDR1 MDHEN and CDR2 SYDVKM come from the germline V gene. The full variable domain, rest sourced from reference TRBV28 and TRBJ1-5, is DVKVTQSSRYLVKRTGEKVFLECVQDMDHENMFWYRQDPGLGLRLIYFSYDVKMKEKGDIPEGYSVSREKKERFSLILESASTNQTSMYLCASSLTGTEAFGDGTRLSIL.

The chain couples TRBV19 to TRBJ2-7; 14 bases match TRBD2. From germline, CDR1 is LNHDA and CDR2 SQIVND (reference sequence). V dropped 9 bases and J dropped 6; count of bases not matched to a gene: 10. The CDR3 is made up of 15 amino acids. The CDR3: CASGTSGSIRGEQYF. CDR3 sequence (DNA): TGTGCCAGCGGGACTAGCGGGAGTATAAGGGGCGAGCAGTACTTC.

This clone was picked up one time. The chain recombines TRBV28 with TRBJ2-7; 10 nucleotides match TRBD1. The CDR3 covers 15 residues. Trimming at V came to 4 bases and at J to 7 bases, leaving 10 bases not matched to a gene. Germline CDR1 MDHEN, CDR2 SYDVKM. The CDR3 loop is CASSSRGQGKWEQYF. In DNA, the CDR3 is TGTGCCAGCAGTTCAAGGGGACAGGGGAAATGGGAGCAGTACTTC.

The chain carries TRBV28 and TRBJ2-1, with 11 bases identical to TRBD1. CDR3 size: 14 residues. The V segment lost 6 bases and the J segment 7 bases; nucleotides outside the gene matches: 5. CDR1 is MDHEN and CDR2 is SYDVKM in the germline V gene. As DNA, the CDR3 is TGTGCCAGCAGCCTAGGACAGGGGGCAAATGAGCAGTTCTTC. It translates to CASSLGQGANEQFF. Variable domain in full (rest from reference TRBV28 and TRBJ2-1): DVKVTQSSRYLVKRTGEKVFLECVQDMDHENMFWYRQDPGLGLRLIYFSYDVKMKEKGDIPEGYSVSREKKERFSLILESASTNQTSMYLCASSLGQGANEQFFGPGTRLTVL.

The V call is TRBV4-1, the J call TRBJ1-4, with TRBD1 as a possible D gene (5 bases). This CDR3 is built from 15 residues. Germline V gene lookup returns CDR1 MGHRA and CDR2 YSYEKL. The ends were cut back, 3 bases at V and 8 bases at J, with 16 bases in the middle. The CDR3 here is CASSHNFGAGEKLFF. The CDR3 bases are TGCGCCAGCAGCCATAATTTTGGGGCCGGGGAAAAACTGTTTTTT.